In its sample, the clone carrying this T cell receptor beta chain was seen a few times. Per germline, CDR1 SGDLS and CDR2 YYNGEE. V gave up 2 bases and J gave up 7 bases; unmatched junction bases: 1. CDR3 length: 14 residues. The table came from immunoSEQ multiplex PCR; TCRdb's copy has only in-frame clones and leaves some out. The sample has roughly 180,000 clones, about 78% seen once. This entry belongs to a study of blood T cell repertoires in COVID-19. About the research overall: Donors in the United States, Italy and Spain gave samples during acute or convalescent COVID-19.

The specimen sequenced was peripheral blood. The sequence derives from a woman in her forties or fifties with active or convalescent COVID-19. V gene TRBV9 combines with J gene TRBJ2-5, with TRBD2 matching over 14 bases. The CDR3 nucleotides are TGTGCCAGCAGCGTGGGGACTAGCGGGGGGACCCAGTACTTC. Protein: CASSVGTSGGTQYF.